One and the same sample provided the 25 T cell receptor beta chains below, sequenced in a study of blood T cell repertoires in COVID-19. Clones were sequenced by immunoSEQ multiplex PCR, and TCRdb holds only the in-frame ones, with some missing. The sample includes approximately 94,000 clones, more than 85% of them seen just once. Sequencing input: peripheral blood. Source of these receptors: a man younger than 40 in a cohort sampled during active COVID-19.

The chain carries TRBV19 and TRBJ2-3; tentatively, D is TRBD1 (5 bases). The ends were cut back, 5 bases at V and 1 base at J, with 13 bases in the middle. Per the germline V gene, CDR1 is LNHDA and CDR2 is SQIVND (reference sequence). The CDR3 runs to 15 residues. For the CDR3, the DNA is TGTGCCAGTAGTTTCCAGGGATGGGGCACAGATACGCAGTATTTT. Its translation: CASSFQGWGTDTQYF.

This chain uses TRBV6-5 with TRBJ1-4, with D possibly TRBD1 on 6 matching bases. V lost 6 bases to trimming and J lost 7 bases, with 15 bases between them. This CDR3 contains 14 residues. Germline assignment: CDR1 MNHEY and CDR2 SVGAGI. DNA of the CDR3: TGTGCCAGCAGAGCTGGGGGGGCGGGTGAAAAACTGTTTTTT. Encoded protein: CASRAGGAGEKLFF.

CDR3 in DNA: TGTGCCAGCAGTGAAACCAGAACCATCTCTGGAAACACCATATATTTT. Amino acids: CASSETRTISGNTIYF. This chain links TRBV2 with TRBJ1-3; D remains unclear. Between the trimmed V and J ends, which lost 2 bases and 0 bases, there was a span of 11 bases. The CDR3 covers 16 residues. The germline gives CDR1 SNHLY, CDR2 FYNNEI.

This rearrangement joins TRBV5-5 to TRBJ2-1, with 9 bases that match TRBD1. Germline CDR1 is SGHKS and CDR2 is YYEKEE (reference sequence). The CDR3 runs 16 residues. V lost 2 bases to trimming and J lost 3 bases; unmatched junction nucleotides: 6. CDR3 nucleotides: TGTGCCAGCAGCTTCCTTGGGACAGGGAACTACAATGAGCAGTTCTTC. Residues: CASSFLGTGNYNEQFF. Full variable domain (outside the CDR3, taken from reference TRBV5-5 and TRBJ2-1): DAGVTQSPTHLIKTRGQQVTLRCSPISGHKSVSWYQQVLGQGPQFIFQYYEKEERGRGNFPDRFSARQFPNYSSELNVNALLLGDSALYLCASSFLGTGNYNEQFFGPGTRLTVL.

The V call is TRBV28, the J call TRBJ2-7, with TRBD1 identical over 10 bases. V lost 2 bases and J lost 6; bases outside the gene matches: 7. Germline V gene lookup returns CDR1 MDHEN and CDR2 SYDVKM. The CDR3 totals 15 residues. The CDR3, as DNA: TGTGCCAGCAGTTTACCAGGGACAGGGGATCTCGAGCAGTACTTC. Protein: CASSLPGTGDLEQYF.

A remark on this clone: Sequence at one end of the junction differs from germline and may be a read error. This chain links TRBV28 with TRBJ1-1; 12 nucleotides agree with TRBD1. CDR3 length equals 12 residues. Germline loops: CDR1 MDHEN, CDR2 SYDVKM. The CDR3 region has the DNA TGTGCCAGCAGTTTAAGGGGACAGGGGGCTTCTTTT. Amino acid sequence: CASSLRGQGASF.

The J gene is TRBJ1-4, the V gene TRBV5-1; 7 nucleotides agree with TRBD1. This CDR3 is built from 14 residues. The germline CDR1 and CDR2 sequences are SGHRS and YFSETQ. With 0 bases clipped from V and 8 bases from J, the junction kept 4 bases outside the gene matches. CDR3 nucleotide sequence: TGCGCCAGCAGCTTGGAGACAGGGACCGAAAAACTGTTTTTT. Its translation: CASSLETGTEKLFF. Full variable domain (rest looked up from reference TRBV5-1 and TRBJ1-4): KAGVTQTPRYLIKTRGQQVTLSCSPISGHRSVSWYQQTPGQGLQFLFEYFSETQRNKGNFPGRFSGRQFSNSRSEMNVSTLELGDSALYLCASSLETGTEKLFFGSGTQLSVL.

The V gene is TRBV2, the J gene TRBJ2-6; D ambiguous. Trimming shortened V by 3 bases and J by 3 bases, and 15 bases separated the two germline ends. Germline V gene sequence: CDR1 SNHLY, CDR2 FYNNEI. The CDR3 consists of 17 residues. The CDR3, as DNA: TGTGCCAGCAGTGACACAGCCACCTCTTTTGGGGCCAACGTCCTGACTTTC. It yields the protein CASSDTATSFGANVLTF.

This clone was counted a single time. The chain uses TRBV5-1 and TRBJ1-6, with D possibly being TRBD1 (6 bases). Trimming cost V 1 base and J 7 bases, with 15 bases left between them. The CDR3 runs 16 residues. Germline values: CDR1 SGHRS, CDR2 YFSETQ. DNA of the CDR3: TGCGCCAGCAGCTTGCAGGGTGACAGGACAAATTCACCCCTCCACTTT. This encodes CASSLQGDRTNSPLHF.

This chain connects TRBV21-1 to TRBJ2-3; no check of the table's D call, TRBD1, against the DNA was made. TRBV21-1 is tagged as a pseudogene. The CDR3 consists of 14 residues. CDR3 sequence reads: CAGRLTGFTDTQYF. Here the CDR3 DNA reads TGTGCCGGTCGGCTGACAGGTTTTACAGATACGCAGTATTTT.

In its sample, this clone was seen a few times. The rearrangement uses TRBV7-6 and TRBJ2-7; the match to TRBD1 covers 10 bases. In germline, CDR1 is SGHVS, CDR2 FNYEAQ. CDR3 length equals 15 residues. Unmatched junction bases numbered 8, after V lost 5 bases and J lost 4 bases. CDR3 sequence (DNA): TGTGCCAGCAGCCGATCGGGACAGGGGATATACGAGCAGTACTTC. It encodes CASSRSGQGIYEQYF.

The chain couples TRBV5-4 to TRBJ2-5; 11 bases fit TRBD2. Germline V gene sequence: CDR1 SGHNT, CDR2 YYREEE (reference sequence). Trimming cost V 0 bases and J 5 bases; bases outside gene matches: 3. This CDR3 has 15 amino acids. CDR3 in DNA: TGTGCCAGCAGCTTGGCAATAGCGGGGGGGGAGACCCAGTACTTC. Encoded protein: CASSLAIAGGETQYF.

V gene TRBV5-4 combines with J gene TRBJ1-5, with D possibly TRBD1 on 5 matching bases. This CDR3 is built from 12 residues. Germline assignment: CDR1 SGHNT and CDR2 YYREEE (reference sequence). Trimming removed 4 bases from V and 11 bases from J, with 13 bases in between. The CDR3 spells CASSLQGAAQHF. The CDR3 coding sequence is TGTGCCAGCAGCCTACAAGGGGCGGCCCAGCATTTT.

The chain combines TRBV19 with TRBJ2-5, with D perhaps TRBD1 (5 bases). From germline, CDR1 is LNHDA and CDR2 SQIVND (reference sequence). This CDR3 has 13 residues. Trimming shortened V by 3 bases and J by 5 bases, and 10 bases separated the two germline ends. CDR3: CASSIQWGETQYF. The DNA for the CDR3 is TGTGCCAGTAGTATTCAATGGGGCGAGACCCAGTACTTC.

The genes are TRBV18 and TRBJ1-6; weak D call: TRBD1 (6 bases). The CDR3 contains 14 residues. The V end was cut by 3 bases, the J end by 8 bases, with 11 bases between. Looked up from germline, CDR1 is KGHSH and CDR2 is LQKENI. CDR3 in amino acids: CASSPDSSDSPLHF. In DNA, the CDR3 is TGTGCCAGCTCACCGGACAGTTCTGATTCACCCCTCCACTTT. Based on the CDR3 plus reference TRBV18 and TRBJ1-6, the full variable domain is NAGVMQNPRHLVRRRGQEARLRCSPMKGHSHVYWYRQLPEEGLKFMVYLQKENIIDESGMPKERFSAEFPKEGPSILRIQQVVRGDSAAYFCASSPDSSDSPLHFGNGTRLTVT.

Written as DNA, the CDR3 is TGTGCCAGCAGCGCAAACAGAGCAGATACGCAGTATTTT. Protein product: CASSANRADTQYF. This chain uses TRBV6-5 with TRBJ2-3; D unclear. Germline CDR1 reads MNHEY; CDR2 reads SVGAGI. V was cut by 6 bases and J by 4 bases, with 11 bases left in between. The CDR3 is made up of 13 amino acids.

The genes are TRBV9 and TRBJ1-1, with a weak D call TRBD1 (6 bases). Trimming removed 5 bases from V and 4 bases from J, with 12 bases in between. The germline gives CDR1 SGDLS, CDR2 YYNGEE. The CDR3 has 13 amino acids. The CDR3 sequence is CASRVGAATEAFF. The CDR3 nucleotides are TGTGCCAGCAGGGTGGGGGCAGCCACTGAAGCTTTCTTT.

The genes are TRBV25-1 and TRBJ2-2, with TRBD1 matching 10 bases. Trimming removed 2 bases from V and 7 bases from J; junction bases left unmatched: 4. CDR1 is MGHDK and CDR2 is SYGVNS in the germline V gene. This CDR3 is 15 amino acids long. The CDR3 spells CASSEVDRGDGELFF. The CDR3 DNA is TGTGCCAGCAGTGAAGTGGACAGGGGGGACGGGGAGCTGTTTTTT. The variable domain in full, with the rest retrieved from reference TRBV25-1 and TRBJ2-2, is EADIYQTPRYLVIGTGKKITLECSQTMGHDKMYWYQQDPGMELHLIHYSYGVNSTEKGDLSSESTVSRIRTEHFPLTLESARPSHTSQYLCASSEVDRGDGELFFGEGSRLTVL.

Concerning this clone: The germline gene is not matched at one end of the junction; a read error may be the cause. CDR3 amino acids: CVSSFQGYGYTF. The CDR3 coding sequence is TGTGTCAGCAGTTTCCAGGGATATGGCTACACCTTC. This rearrangement joins TRBV28 to TRBJ1-2, with D possibly TRBD1 on 5 matching bases. The germline V gene encodes CDR1 MDHEN and CDR2 SYDVKM. This CDR3 is 12 amino acids long.

Only one count was recorded for this clone. The chain couples TRBV19 to TRBJ2-2; D might be TRBD1 (8 bases). V lost 6 bases and J 7 bases, leaving 18 bases between the germline ends. The CDR3 has 15 amino acids. Per germline, CDR1 LNHDA and CDR2 SQIVND (reference sequence). The CDR3 DNA is TGTGCCAGTAGGGCTGGGACAGGCGGGAGCGGGGAGCTGTTTTTT. It codes for CASRAGTGGSGELFF. Combining the CDR3 with reference TRBV19 and TRBJ2-2 gives the whole variable domain DGGITQSPKYLFRKEGQNVTLSCEQNLNHDAMYWYRQDPGQGLRLIYYSQIVNDFQKGDIAEGYSVSREKKESFPLTVTSAQKNPTAFYLCASRAGTGGSGELFFGEGSRLTVL.

J is TRBJ1-6 and V is TRBV6-6, with a weak D call TRBD1 (6 bases). CDR1 and CDR2 from the germline V gene are MNHNY and SVGAGI (reference sequence). V dropped 5 bases and J dropped 9 bases, with 17 bases sitting between them. The CDR3 length is 15 residues. The chain's CDR3 is CASSQGTLVSSPLHF. DNA for the CDR3: TGTGCCAGCAGTCAAGGGACACTAGTGTCTTCACCCCTCCACTTT.

The rearrangement joins TRBV18 to TRBJ2-5; TRBD1 is a possible D gene (6 bases). The CDR3 extends over 17 amino acids. V was clipped by 2 bases and J by 1 base, with 17 bases between them. Germline values: CDR1 KGHSH, CDR2 LQKENI. CDR3 bases: TGTGCCAGCTCACCAAGTGCTCCACAGGGTCCCCAAGAGACCCAGTACTTC. It is translated as CASSPSAPQGPQETQYF.

The count of this clone is one. V and J are TRBV18 and TRBJ1-2; 7 bases align to TRBD1. Per germline, CDR1 KGHSH and CDR2 LQKENI. The junction had 17 bases not matched to a gene; V was cut back by 6 bases and J by 1 base. This CDR3 has 18 amino acids. The CDR3 DNA is TGTGCCAGCTCCGATGGGACAGCTTCCCTGAAGGGTAACTATGGCTACACCTTC. Translating it yields CASSDGTASLKGNYGYTF. The full variable domain, in which reference TRBV18 and TRBJ1-2 provide the parts outside the CDR3, is NAGVMQNPRHLVRRRGQEARLRCSPMKGHSHVYWYRQLPEEGLKFMVYLQKENIIDESGMPKERFSAEFPKEGPSILRIQQVVRGDSAAYFCASSDGTASLKGNYGYTFGSGTRLTVV.

V is TRBV5-1 and J is TRBJ1-2; perhaps TRBD1 as D (5 bases). Germline CDR1 reads SGHRS; CDR2 reads YFSETQ. V shed 4 bases and J shed 7 bases, with 14 bases lying between them. CDR3 length equals 13 residues. The CDR3 region has the DNA TGCGCCAGCAGCCTCCAGGGTTCGCGTGGCTACACCTTC. This gives the protein CASSLQGSRGYTF.

The CDR3 loop reads CACSTGFYEQYF. CDR3 coding DNA: TGTGCCTGCTCGACTGGCTTCTACGAGCAGTACTTC. This chain connects TRBV30 to TRBJ2-7; D is ambiguous. V gave up 6 bases and J gave up 3 bases, with 12 bases separating them. CDR1 is GTSNPN and CDR2 is SVGIG in the germline V gene (reference sequence). The CDR3 runs 12 residues.